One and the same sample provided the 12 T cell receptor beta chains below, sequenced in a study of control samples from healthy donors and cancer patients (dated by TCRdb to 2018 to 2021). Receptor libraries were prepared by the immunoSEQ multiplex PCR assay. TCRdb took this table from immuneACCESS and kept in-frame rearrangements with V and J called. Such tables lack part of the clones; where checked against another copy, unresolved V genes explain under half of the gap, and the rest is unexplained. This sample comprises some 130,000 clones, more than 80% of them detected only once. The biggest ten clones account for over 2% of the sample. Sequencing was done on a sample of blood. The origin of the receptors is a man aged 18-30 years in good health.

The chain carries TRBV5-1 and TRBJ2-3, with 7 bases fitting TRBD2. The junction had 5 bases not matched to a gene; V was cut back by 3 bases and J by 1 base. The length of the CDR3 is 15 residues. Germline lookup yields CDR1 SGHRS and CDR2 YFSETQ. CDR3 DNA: TGCGCCAGCAGCTCCGGGACTAAGGGCACAGATACGCAGTATTTT. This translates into CASSSGTKGTDTQYF.

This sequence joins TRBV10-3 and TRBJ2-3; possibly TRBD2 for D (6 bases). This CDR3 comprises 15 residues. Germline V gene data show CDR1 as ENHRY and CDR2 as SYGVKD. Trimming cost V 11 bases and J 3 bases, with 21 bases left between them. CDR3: CAAHSGRGRTDTQYF. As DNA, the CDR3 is TGTGCCGCCCACTCCGGGAGAGGTCGGACAGATACGCAGTATTTT.

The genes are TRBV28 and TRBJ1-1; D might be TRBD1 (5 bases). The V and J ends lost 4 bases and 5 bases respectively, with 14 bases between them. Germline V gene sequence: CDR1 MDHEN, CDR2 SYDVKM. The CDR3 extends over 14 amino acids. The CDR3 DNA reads TGTGCCAGCAGTTCCGGGACCCCGGGGACTGAAGCTTTCTTT. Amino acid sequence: CASSSGTPGTEAFF.

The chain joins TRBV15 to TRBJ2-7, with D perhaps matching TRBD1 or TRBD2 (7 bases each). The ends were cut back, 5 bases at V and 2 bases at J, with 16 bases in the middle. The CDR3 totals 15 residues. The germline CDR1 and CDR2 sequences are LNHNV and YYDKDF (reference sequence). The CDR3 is CATSPGGASAYEQYF. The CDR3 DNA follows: TGTGCCACCAGCCCAGGGGGGGCCTCTGCCTACGAGCAGTACTTC.

The CDR3 is CASSSGDRAGANVLTF. Written as DNA, the CDR3 is TGTGCCAGCAGCTCCGGGGACAGGGCCGGGGCCAACGTCCTGACTTTC. The rearrangement joins TRBV7-7 to TRBJ2-6; 9 nucleotides agree with TRBD1. Germline CDR1 SSHAT, CDR2 FNYEAQ (reference sequence). Trimming removed 4 bases from V and 4 bases from J; junction bases left unmatched: 5. The CDR3 sequence is 16 residues long. Full variable domain (missing parts from reference TRBV7-7 and TRBJ2-6): GAGVSQSPRYKVTKRGQDVTLRCDPISSHATLYWYQQALGQGPEFLTYFNYEAQPDKSGLPSDRFSAERPEGSISTLTIQRTEQRDSAMYRCASSSGDRAGANVLTFGAGSRLTVL.

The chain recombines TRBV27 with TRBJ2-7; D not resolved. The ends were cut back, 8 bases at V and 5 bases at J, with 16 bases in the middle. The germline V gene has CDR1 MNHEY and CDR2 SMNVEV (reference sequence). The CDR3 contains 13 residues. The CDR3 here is CASRNLRVDEQYF. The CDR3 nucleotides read TGTGCCAGCCGGAATCTTCGCGTGGACGAGCAGTACTTC.

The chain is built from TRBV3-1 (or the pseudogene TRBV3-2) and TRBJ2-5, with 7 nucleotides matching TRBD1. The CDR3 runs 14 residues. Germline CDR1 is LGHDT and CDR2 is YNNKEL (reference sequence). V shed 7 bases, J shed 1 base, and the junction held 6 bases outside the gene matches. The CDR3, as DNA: TGTGCCAGCAAGAAGACAGGGCTCCAAGAGACCCAGTACTTC. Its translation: CASKKTGLQETQYF.

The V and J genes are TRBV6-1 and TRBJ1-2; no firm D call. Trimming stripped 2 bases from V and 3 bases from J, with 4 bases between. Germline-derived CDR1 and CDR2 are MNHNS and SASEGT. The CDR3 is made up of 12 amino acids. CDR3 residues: CASSERDYGYTF. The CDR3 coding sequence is TGTGCCAGCAGTGAACGTGACTATGGCTACACCTTC.

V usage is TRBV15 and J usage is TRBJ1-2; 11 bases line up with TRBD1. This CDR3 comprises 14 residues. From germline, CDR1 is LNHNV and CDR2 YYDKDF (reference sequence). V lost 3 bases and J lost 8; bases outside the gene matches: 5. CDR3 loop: CATSRDRGLSGYTF. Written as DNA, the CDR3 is TGTGCCACCAGCAGGGACAGGGGGCTAAGCGGCTACACCTTC. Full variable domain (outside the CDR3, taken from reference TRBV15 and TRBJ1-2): DAMVIQNPRYQVTQFGKPVTLSCSQTLNHNVMYWYQQKSSQAPKLLFHYYDKDFNNEADTPDNFQSRRPNTSFCFLDIRSPGLGDTAMYLCATSRDRGLSGYTFGSGTRLTVV.

CDR3 in amino acids: CASSQDDGGRMYQETQYF. The CDR3 coding sequence is TGCGCCAGCAGCCAAGATGACGGGGGACGAATGTACCAAGAGACCCAGTACTTC. V usage is TRBV4-3 and J usage is TRBJ2-5; D may be TRBD2 (6 bases). Per germline, CDR1 LGHNA and CDR2 YSLEER. Trimming cost V 0 bases and J 0 bases, with 17 bases left between them. The length of the CDR3 is 18 residues.

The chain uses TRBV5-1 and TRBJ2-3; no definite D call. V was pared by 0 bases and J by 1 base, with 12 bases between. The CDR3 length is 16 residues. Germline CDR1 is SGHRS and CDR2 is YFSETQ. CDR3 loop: CASSLAANSGTDTQYF. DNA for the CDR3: TGCGCCAGCAGCTTGGCGGCGAACAGTGGCACAGATACGCAGTATTTT. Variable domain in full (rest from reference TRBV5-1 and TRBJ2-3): KAGVTQTPRYLIKTRGQQVTLSCSPISGHRSVSWYQQTPGQGLQFLFEYFSETQRNKGNFPGRFSGRQFSNSRSEMNVSTLELGDSALYLCASSLAANSGTDTQYFGPGTRLTVL.

CDR3 coding DNA: TGTGCCAGCAGTTACTCGGGGGGCGCGTTAACAGGCTACACCTTC. This gives the protein CASSYSGGALTGYTF. This chain uses TRBV6-6 with TRBJ1-2; tentative D call: TRBD1 (6 bases). CDR1 is MNHNY and CDR2 is SVGAGI in the germline V gene (reference sequence). The CDR3 is 15 amino acids. Trimming left V 0 bases short and J 8 bases short, with 16 bases between.